This T cell receptor beta chain is from a study of T-cell memory formation after mild COVID-19 (dated by TCRdb to the early 2020s). About the investigation overall: TCR sequence clusters from the two donors were largely donor specific. Two young, previously healthy adult volunteers made up the cohort, one male and one female. Longitudinal TCRalpha and TCRbeta repertoire sequencing tracked T-cell clones expanding and contracting after mild COVID-19 in two donors.

In its sample, this clonotype was seen a few times. Its binding antigen is unknown. Per-base qualities were not stored, and no clone one base away is much larger. CDR1 and CDR2 are drawn from the germline V gene: KGHDR, SFDVKD. V sheds 9 bases and J sheds 0 bases, leaving 11 bases between their ends. The CDR3 covers 13 residues, taking in both the cysteine and the phenylalanine. Just CDR3 DNA is preserved here, 39 bases in frame from base 1. Ficoll-Paque density gradient centrifugation was the method used to isolate PBMCs. What the authors observed across the whole study: The detection of some responding clones in pre-infection memory suggests that pre-existing cross-reactive memory T cells joined the SARS-CoV-2 response. Whether the second-wave clones peaking on day 37 were SARS-CoV-2 specific was not confirmed. Only a couple of mild cases were covered in the study, and larger cohorts including severe cases with pre-infection samples were considered necessary. Contracting CD4+ clones appeared mostly in the CM and EM memory subsets, whereas CD8+ clones were enriched in EMRA. From day 15 to 85, contracting clones showed balanced CD4/CD8 phenotypes, whereas a second wave of clones that expanded from day 15 to 37 leaned towards CD4+.

Sequencing was performed on an Illumina NovaSeq 6000. Using 5'RACE with constant-segment primers, TCRalpha and TCRbeta cDNA libraries were constructed, with sample barcodes and unique molecular identifiers added in the process. Trizol reagent was used to extract RNA from every sample. Library amplification was performed in two PCR steps, and a second sample barcode and Illumina TruSeq adapters were introduced in the second step. Libraries were sequenced on an Illumina NovaSeq with 2 x 150 bp paired-end reads. The original pipeline was this. Reads were demultiplexed and collapsed into UMI-guided consensus sequences with migec v1.2.7. With mixcr v2.1.11, UMI consensuses were aligned to TRA and TRB V and J templates and assembled into clonotypes. Clonotypes were classified as expanded or contracted when called significant by both edgeR and NoisET, with noise models trained on biological replicates. For edgeR calls, the thresholds were a false discovery rate-adjusted p below 0.01 and a log2 fold-change of 1. PCA with hierarchical clustering of max-normalized trajectories of the 1000 most abundant clonotypes was used as exploratory dynamics analysis. Each responding clone was given a CD4 or CD8 phenotype based on the CD4+ and CD8+ repertoires, which had been sequenced separately. TCRdb itself trimmed the public reads at Q25 with fastp, ran MiXCR and retained productive beta chains. Entries are consolidated by CDR3 protein sequence, retaining the most common genes and DNA. The V and J calls shown here were made by TCRdb, not taken from the authors' results. For this sample the table gives more than 110,000 distinct CDR3 sequences, of which 13% to 15% were detected only once. The top ten clonotypes cover less than 30% of the sample.

The sequenced material came from PBMCs or a T cell subset sorted from them (not recorded which). Rearrangement joined TRBV24-1 to TRBJ2-7; the D gene assignment is ambiguous. The TCR originated in an adult woman who had mild COVID-19 (a few samples of this study predate the infection). The sample titles of this study are shuffled in the database, so cell type and time point are left out; the donor was told from shared clones. This receptor has the CDR3 CATSATSSYEQYF. DNA sequence: TGTGCCACCTCAGCGACAAGCTCCTACGAGCAGTACTTC.